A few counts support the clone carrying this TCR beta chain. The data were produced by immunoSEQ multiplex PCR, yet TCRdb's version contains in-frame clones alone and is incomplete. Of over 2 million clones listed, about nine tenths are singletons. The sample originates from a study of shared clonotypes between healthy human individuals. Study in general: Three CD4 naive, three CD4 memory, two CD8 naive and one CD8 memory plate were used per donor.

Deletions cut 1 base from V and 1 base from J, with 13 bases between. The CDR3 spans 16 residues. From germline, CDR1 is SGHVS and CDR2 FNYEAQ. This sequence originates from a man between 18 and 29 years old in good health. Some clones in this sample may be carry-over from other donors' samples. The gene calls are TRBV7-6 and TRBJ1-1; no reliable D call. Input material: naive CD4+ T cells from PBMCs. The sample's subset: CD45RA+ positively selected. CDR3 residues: CASSLERVGGNTEAFF. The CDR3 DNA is TGTGCCAGCAGCTTAGAACGGGTAGGCGGGAACACTGAAGCTTTCTTT.